The rows below give T cell receptor beta chains drawn from one sample of a study of blood T cell repertoires in COVID-19. TCRdb's copy holds only in-frame clones and misses some; the assay was immunoSEQ multiplex PCR. This table holds around 330,000 clones, about 85% found once. Sequenced: PBMCs or T cells enriched from blood (not recorded which). Receptor source: a woman in her twenties or thirties who had been exposed to COVID-19. CDR3s include the opening cysteine and the closing phenylalanine or tryptophan. D genes are given only for firm matches. Size is omitted from some rows. Given values are once, few, many or a class for expanded clones.

TRBD2 | once | TRBJ2-5 | TRBV3-1/TRBV3-2 | TGTGCCAGCAGTCAACCCGGGGGGCAAGAGACCCAGTACTTC | CASSQPGGQETQYF
. | . | TRBJ2-7 | TRBV18 | TGTGCCAGCTCACCACCCGGACAGGACTACTCCTACGAGCAGTACTTC | CASSPPGQDYSYEQYF
TRBD2 | . | TRBJ2-7 | TRBV4-3 | TGCGCCAGCAGCCAAGCGCAGGGAGGGGACTACGAGCAGTACTTC | CASSQAQGGDYEQYF
TRBD1 | . | TRBJ2-2 | TRBV5-4 | TGTGCCAGCAGCCGAAAAACAGGGGGCCACGGGGAGCTGTTTTTT | CASSRKTGGHGELFF
. | once | TRBJ2-7 | TRBV28 | TGTGCCAGCAGACTTTCCTACGAGCAGTACTTC | CASRLSYEQYF
. | once | TRBJ2-3 | TRBV11-2 | TGTGCCAGCAGCTTAGCGGGAGACCGCACAGATACGCAGTATTTT | CASSLAGDRTDTQYF
. | . | TRBJ2-1 | TRBV19 | TGTGCCACCCGCTCCCATCAGGGATGGAATGAGCAGTTCTTC | CATRSHQGWNEQFF
TRBD1 | . | TRBJ2-7 | TRBV7-2 | TGTGCCAGCAGCTTAGGGTCGGAGGGGACAGGGGACGAGCAGTACTTC | CASSLGSEGTGDEQYF
. | . | TRBJ2-7 | TRBV30 | TGTGCCTGGAGCCCCGCAGGGGTTGAGCAGTACTTC | CAWSPAGVEQYF
TRBD2 | . | TRBJ2-1 | TRBV7-6 | TGTGCCAGCAGCCTTGCCGCCTTTAGCGGGGGGCGCAATGAGCAGTTCTTC | CASSLAAFSGGRNEQFF
. | once | TRBJ1-1 | TRBV7-9 | TGTGCCAGCAGCTTAGCCGGGGGTGCCGCTGAAGCTTTCTTT | CASSLAGGAAEAFF
TRBD1 | . | TRBJ1-5 | TRBV2 | TGTGCCAGCAGGGAAAGACAGGGGCGCAATCAGCCCCAGCATTTT | CASRERQGRNQPQHF
TRBD1 | . | TRBJ1-2 | TRBV6-5 | TGTGCCAGCAGCCCGGACAGGGCGGGCTATGGCTACACCTTC | CASSPDRAGYGYTF
TRBD1 | once | TRBJ2-3 | TRBV5-1 | TGCGCCAGCAGCTTGAGACAGGGGCTCACAGATACGCAGTATTTT | CASSLRQGLTDTQYF
TRBD1 | . | TRBJ2-1 | TRBV13 | TGTGCCAGCAGCCCCACCCTGGGACAGGGGGGCTACAATGAGCAGTTCTTC | CASSPTLGQGGYNEQFF
. | . | TRBJ2-1 | TRBV7-3 | TGTGCCAGCAGCCTCCACGCCAACAGGAAAAGGAGGGACAATGAGCAGTTCTTC | CASSLHANRKRRDNEQFF
. | . | TRBJ1-1 | TRBV5-1 | TGCGCCAGCAGCTCCGGGGTGTTGAACACTGAAGCTTTCTTT | CASSSGVLNTEAFF
. | . | TRBJ1-2 | TRBV6-2/TRBV6-3 | TGTGCCAGCAGTCCAGAGGGACAAGCAGACGGCTATGGCTACACCTTC | CASSPEGQADGYGYTF
. | . | TRBJ1-5 | TRBV2 | TGTGCCAGCAGTGGAGGGATCAATCAGCCCCAGCATTTT | CASSGGINQPQHF
TRBD1 | . | TRBJ1-2 | TRBV28 | TGTGCCAGCAGTTTATCGGCAGGGGGTGACTATGGCTACACCTTC | CASSLSAGGDYGYTF
TRBD2 | few | TRBJ2-1 | TRBV7-3 | TGTGCCAGCAGCTCGGGACTAGCGCTAACGGGGAATGAGCAGTTCTTC | CASSSGLALTGNEQFF
TRBD2 | . | TRBJ2-1 | TRBV2 | TGTGCCAGCAGGTCGTCGGGACTAGCGGGAGAGATACAGTTCTTC | CASRSSGLAGEIQFF
. | . | TRBJ1-4 | TRBV21-1 | TGTGCCAGACGGTCGGGTTCAAAGGAAAAACTGTTTTTT | CARRSGSKEKLFF
. | . | TRBJ1-5 | TRBV29-1 | TGCAGCGTTGTGTCAGGGAATCAGCCCCAGCATTTT | CSVVSGNQPQHF